A selection of T cell receptor beta chains follows, all from one sample in a study of CXCR3-negative and CXCR3-positive naive CD8 T cells. From its re-call of the 5' RACE reads, TCRdb lists each CDR3 protein once, without DNA. In total, the table holds about 90,000 distinct CDR3 sequences. Input material: naive CXCR3- CD8+ T cells from blood. Receptor source: a human donor in good health. Some clones in this sample may be carry-over from other donors' samples. Each CDR3 is given with its conserved first and last residue. Rows may omit the clone size; those that give it use once, few, many or a size class.

V	J	size	length	CDR3
TRBV19	TRBJ1-1	.	14	CASSISNRGTEAFF
TRBV29-1	TRBJ1-2	.	12	CSAMDNDYGYTF
TRBV30	TRBJ2-2	.	13	CAWSVVITGELFF
TRBV20-1	TRBJ2-3	.	14	CSAGDFSRGDTQYF
TRBV6-2/TRBV6-3	TRBJ2-5	.	15	CASSPGTARVETQYF
TRBV27	TRBJ2-3	.	16	CASSSSSGGGTDTQYF
TRBV5-1	TRBJ1-2	.	16	CASSPDQTGTRDGYTF
TRBV29-1	TRBJ1-2	.	12	CSVADGGYGYTF
TRBV29-1	TRBJ2-7	.	15	CSVVTALDYPGEQYF
TRBV28	TRBJ2-7	.	16	CASSQFSGTVSYEQYF
TRBV6-5	TRBJ1-2	.	14	CASSYSDPTYGYTF
TRBV7-2	TRBJ1-2	.	15	CASSPATGDGFGYTF
TRBV5-1	TRBJ2-2	.	14	CASRSPRATGELFF
TRBV5-1	TRBJ2-7	.	15	CASSLTGLAPNEQYF
TRBV28	TRBJ1-5	.	15	CASSSAWGANQPQHF
TRBV20-1	TRBJ1-1	.	12	CSANGGPTEAFF
TRBV10-3	TRBJ2-3	.	16	CAISEGIYWDTDTQYF
TRBV6-6	TRBJ1-5	.	14	CASSPPTGNQPQHF
TRBV3-1	TRBJ2-2	.	17	CASSQVSRLGNTGELFF
TRBV7-2	TRBJ2-3	.	13	CASSQLPTDTQYF
TRBV29-1	TRBJ2-7	.	13	CSATGTHANEQYF
TRBV2	TRBJ2-7	.	14	CASSEIGPSYEQYF
TRBV7-2	TRBJ2-7	.	14	CASSADQRDGEQYF
TRBV18	TRBJ2-7	.	13	CASSPPILYEQYF
TRBV30	TRBJ1-1	.	13	CAWSIMGRTEAFF
TRBV7-9	TRBJ1-5	.	13	CASSFSWDQPQHF
TRBV9	TRBJ1-6	.	16	CASSLGPTGDNSPLHF
TRBV7-9	TRBJ2-5	.	13	CASSSGVQETQYF
TRBV3-1	TRBJ2-1	.	15	CASSHQGSGYNEQFF
TRBV7-9	TRBJ2-1	.	15	CASSKGLAGGNEQFF
TRBV21-1	TRBJ2-7	.	18	CASSKVPGLAGGVYEQYF
TRBV29-1	TRBJ2-1	.	12	CSVEVGYNEQFF
TRBV7-9	TRBJ2-2	.	13	CASTGLHTGELFF
TRBV6-1	TRBJ1-1	.	13	CASSELGYTEAFF
TRBV27	TRBJ2-1	.	15	CASRIGGPSYNEQFF
TRBV7-2	TRBJ2-7	.	11	CASGEGYEQYF
TRBV6-5	TRBJ2-7	.	13	CASSYRQSYEQYF
TRBV29-1	TRBJ1-1	.	11	CSVGHGSEAFF
TRBV9	TRBJ2-1	.	11	CASSDRQEQFF
TRBV12-3/TRBV12-4	TRBJ2-1	.	19	CASSEPTGLAGGPQNEQFF
TRBV20-1	TRBJ2-7	.	14	CSARDDTITYEQYF
TRBV29-1	TRBJ2-7	.	15	CSVDLPGQGSYEQYF
TRBV28	TRBJ2-7	.	15	CASSLRGQLTYEQYF
TRBV5-6	TRBJ1-5	.	14	CASSFLGGNQPQHF
TRBV9	TRBJ2-2	.	13	CASSVTGAGELFF
TRBV14	TRBJ1-6	.	18	CASSPGTGAHSYNSPLHF
TRBV7-2	TRBJ2-7	.	13	CASRPPGGIEQYF
TRBV7-6	TRBJ2-1	medium-sized	15	CASSDRDRAYNEQFF
TRBV4-1	TRBJ2-1	.	14	CASSQTSGGPEQFF
TRBV7-3	TRBJ2-2	.	12	CASSPGGEELFF